The 29 T cell receptor beta chains reported below all come from one sample, sequenced in a study of cytomegalovirus exposure and HLA in healthy donors. The PCR had 60 Vbeta and 13 Jbeta primers. Repertoires were generated with immunoSEQ multiplex PCR, while TCRdb's copy carries only in-frame clones and drops some. The sample has around 140,000 clones. The sequencing sample was made of PBMCs. These receptors all come from a woman in her forties in good health and CMV-seropositive.

The rearrangement links TRBV9 to TRBJ2-3; the D gene is possibly TRBD2 (6 bases). Trimming cost V 3 bases and J 5 bases, with 13 bases left between them. The germline gives CDR1 SGDLS, CDR2 YYNGEE. This CDR3 is 14 amino acids long. Here the CDR3 DNA reads TGTGCCAGCAGCGGCGCGGGATCGGTAGATACGCAGTATTTT. This encodes CASSGAGSVDTQYF.

The chain is built from TRBV6-1 and TRBJ1-6; D call uncertain. Germline lookup yields CDR1 MNHNS and CDR2 SASEGT. Trimming pared 1 base from V and 10 bases from J, leaving 11 bases between. The CDR3 contains 14 residues. The CDR3, as DNA: TGTGCCAGCAGTGAAGTCTCCCGGGTCTCACCCCTCCACTTT. Amino acid sequence: CASSEVSRVSPLHF.

The CDR3 DNA follows: TGTGCCAGCAGCATAGCGGGAGTAATGAATGAGCAGTTCTTC. It is translated as CASSIAGVMNEQFF. V gene TRBV27 combines with J gene TRBJ2-1; the match to TRBD2 covers 9 bases. Germline loops: CDR1 MNHEY, CDR2 SMNVEV (reference sequence). This CDR3 comprises 14 residues. The V and J ends lost 6 bases and 7 bases, in that order; junction bases with no gene match: 7.

CDR3 in amino acids: CASSSGFNEQFF. As DNA, the CDR3 is TGTGCCAGCAGTTCGGGGTTCAATGAGCAGTTCTTC. The rearrangement uses TRBV7-3 and TRBJ2-1, with D possibly TRBD2 on 5 matching bases. V lost 6 bases and J lost 6, with 9 bases in between. Germline CDR1 reads SGHTA; CDR2 reads FQGTGA. The CDR3 covers 12 residues.

The rearrangement links TRBV5-8 to TRBJ2-7; D unresolved. The germline V gene encodes CDR1 SGHTS and CDR2 YDEGEE. The V gene lost 4 bases and the J gene lost 3 bases, with 5 bases spanning the gap. This CDR3 spans 11 amino acids. The CDR3 DNA reads TGTGCCAGCAGCGTACACTACGAGCAGTACTTC. Translating gives CASSVHYEQYF.

The chain employs TRBV7-9 and TRBJ1-5; D may be TRBD1 (5 bases). Germline CDR1 reads SEHNR; CDR2 reads FQNEAQ (reference sequence). V lost 2 bases and J 6 bases, leaving 11 bases between the germline ends. The length of the CDR3 is 14 residues. The CDR3 protein is CASSLMSGRQPQHF. Written as DNA, the CDR3 is TGTGCCAGCAGCTTAATGTCAGGGCGTCAGCCCCAGCATTTT.

The chain uses TRBV30 and TRBJ1-2, with D uncertain. Between the trimmed V and J ends, which lost 5 bases and 3 bases, there was a span of 13 bases. Germline CDR1 GTSNPN, CDR2 SVGIG (reference sequence). The CDR3 runs 13 residues. Here the CDR3 reads CAWAPDLYYGYTF. The CDR3 DNA is TGTGCCTGGGCCCCGGACTTATACTATGGCTACACCTTC.

The chain carries TRBV30 and TRBJ2-3; 10 bases are a match to TRBD1. The CDR3 is 17 residues long. Germline lookup yields CDR1 GTSNPN and CDR2 SVGIG (reference sequence). Trimming removed 4 bases from V and 1 base from J; junction bases left unmatched: 11. CDR3 sequence reads: CAWTRRDGTGGTDTQYF. CDR3 bases: TGTGCCTGGACCAGGAGGGACGGGACAGGGGGCACAGATACGCAGTATTTT.

DNA for the CDR3: TGTGCCACCTCCCCCTCCTACGAGCAGTACTTC. Residues: CATSPSYEQYF. The chain employs TRBV25-1 and TRBJ2-7; D is ambiguous. This CDR3 region has 11 residues. Germline lookup yields CDR1 MGHDK and CDR2 SYGVNS. V lost 10 bases and J lost 0, with 7 bases in between.

V gene TRBV29-1 combines with J gene TRBJ1-1, with TRBD1 as a possible D gene (6 bases). V shed 4 bases and J shed 3 bases, with 12 bases lying between them. CDR3 length: 13 residues. Per the germline V gene, CDR1 is SQVTM and CDR2 is ANQGSEA. CDR3 residues: CSVGGGVDTEAFF. The CDR3 DNA is TGCAGCGTTGGAGGGGGGGTTGACACTGAAGCTTTCTTT.

This chain links TRBV6-1 with TRBJ1-5; no clear D gene. V lost 7 bases to trimming and J lost 0 bases, with 4 bases between them. Germline V gene sequence: CDR1 MNHNS, CDR2 SASEGT. The CDR3 spans 12 residues. This chain's CDR3 is CASTSSNQPQHF. The CDR3 region has the DNA TGTGCCAGCACCTCTAGCAATCAGCCCCAGCATTTT.

The CDR3 region has the DNA TGCAGTGCTGGAGCAGATGAGCAGTTCTTC. Its translation: CSAGADEQFF. This chain connects TRBV20-1 to TRBJ2-1; D uncertain. Trimming left V 5 bases short and J 8 bases short, with 7 bases between. This CDR3 comprises 10 residues. CDR1 DFQATT and CDR2 SNEGSKA come from the germline V gene (reference sequence).

CDR3 coding DNA: TGTGCCAGCAGCTTAAATCTAGTGGCCGGGGAGCTGTTTTTT. This codes for CASSLNLVAGELFF. V gene TRBV7-2 combines with J gene TRBJ2-2; D not resolved. Germline V gene lookup returns CDR1 SGHTA and CDR2 FQGNSA. V lost 2 bases to trimming and J lost 6 bases, with 10 bases between them. The CDR3 is made up of 14 amino acids.

This chain links TRBV4-1 with TRBJ2-7, with D uncertain. V lost 9 bases and J 1 base, leaving 7 bases between the germline ends. This CDR3 has 11 amino acids. Germline V gene lookup returns CDR1 MGHRA and CDR2 YSYEKL. In DNA, the CDR3 is TGCGCCAGTCCTAAATCCTACGAGCAGTACTTC. Its translation is CASPKSYEQYF.

This rearrangement joins TRBV9 to TRBJ2-1, with D perhaps matching TRBD2 (6 bases). Germline V gene lookup returns CDR1 SGDLS and CDR2 YYNGEE. Trimming cost V 1 base and J 4 bases, with 12 bases left between them. The CDR3 consists of 15 residues. The CDR3 reads CASSVNREFYNEQFF. CDR3 DNA sequence: TGTGCCAGCAGCGTAAACCGGGAGTTTTACAATGAGCAGTTCTTC.

The genes are TRBV19 and TRBJ1-2, with TRBD1 as a possible D gene (6 bases). CDR1 is LNHDA, CDR2 SQIVND, per germline (reference sequence). The CDR3 runs 14 residues. The V gene lost 1 base and the J gene lost 4 bases, with 10 bases spanning the gap. CDR3 in DNA: TGTGCCAGTAGTATAGGGACAGACTTCTATGGCTACACCTTC. This gives the protein CASSIGTDFYGYTF.

V usage is TRBV6-5 and J usage is TRBJ1-5, with 8 bases fitting TRBD1. CDR3 size: 13 residues. Germline V gene lookup returns CDR1 MNHEY and CDR2 SVGAGI. The J segment lost 5 bases and the V segment lost 4 bases, leaving 1 base of the junction unmatched. This CDR3 reads CASSSRGHQPQHF. CDR3 DNA: TGTGCCAGCAGTTCCAGGGGGCATCAGCCCCAGCATTTT.

The genes are TRBV27 and TRBJ2-5; D perhaps matches TRBD1 (6 bases). The V gene lost 3 bases and the J gene lost 1 base, with 15 bases spanning the gap. Germline assignment: CDR1 MNHEY and CDR2 SMNVEV (reference sequence). The CDR3 sequence is 16 residues long. The CDR3 nucleotides read TGTGCCAGCAGTTTCGAAGGGGGTGACCCCCAAGAGACCCAGTACTTC. It is translated as CASSFEGGDPQETQYF.

This chain joins TRBV9 and TRBJ2-3; TRBD2 might be the D (5 bases). Looked up from germline, CDR1 is SGDLS and CDR2 is YYNGEE. This CDR3 contains 18 residues. Between the trimmed V and J ends, which lost 2 bases and 4 bases, there was a span of 23 bases. Written as DNA, the CDR3 is TGTGCCAGCAGCGTCGGAGGAGACTACCCCTATCCCGCAGATACGCAGTATTTT. This translates into CASSVGGDYPYPADTQYF.

The chain links TRBV18 to TRBJ2-7; tentative D call: TRBD1 (6 bases). The CDR3 loop spans 13 amino acids. CDR1 and CDR2 from the germline V gene are KGHSH and LQKENI. Deletions cut 3 bases from V and 1 base from J, with 7 bases between. Here the CDR3 DNA reads TGTGCCAGCTCACCGGGGACATCCTACGAGCAGTACTTC. This translates into CASSPGTSYEQYF.

This chain joins TRBV6-6 and TRBJ1-5, with D maybe TRBD1 (5 bases). Germline CDR1 is MNHNY and CDR2 is SVGAGI (reference sequence). This CDR3 has 15 residues. Trimming left V 2 bases short and J 5 bases short, with 13 bases between. For the CDR3, the DNA is TGTGCCAGCAGTTACCCCGGGACTCGTTATCAGCCCCAGCATTTT. Translation: CASSYPGTRYQPQHF.

The CDR3 protein is CASSRRRGVNTGELFF. The DNA of the CDR3 is TGTGCCAGTAGTAGGAGAAGGGGCGTGAACACCGGGGAGCTGTTTTTT. The V call is TRBV19, the J call TRBJ2-2; a possible D gene is TRBD1 (5 bases). The CDR3 extends over 16 amino acids. CDR1 and CDR2 (germline): LNHDA, SQIVND (reference sequence). Trimming took 4 bases from V and 1 from J, leaving 13 bases between them.

This chain uses TRBV15 with TRBJ2-7, with 8 bases that match TRBD1. This CDR3 region has 13 residues. V dropped 8 bases and J dropped 3; count of bases not matched to a gene: 6. Germline CDR1 and CDR2: LNHNV and YYDKDF (reference sequence). CDR3 loop: CATSSGTGYEQYF. The CDR3 DNA reads as TGTGCCACCTCTTCCGGGACAGGCTACGAGCAGTACTTC. Drawing the rest from reference TRBV15 and TRBJ2-7, the complete variable domain is DAMVIQNPRYQVTQFGKPVTLSCSQTLNHNVMYWYQQKSSQAPKLLFHYYDKDFNNEADTPDNFQSRRPNTSFCFLDIRSPGLGDTAMYLCATSSGTGYEQYFGPGTRLTVT.

CDR3 in DNA: TGTGCCAGCAGCTCCAGGGGGCCGGACACTGAAGCTTTCTTT. Translating gives CASSSRGPDTEAFF. The rearrangement uses TRBV5-5 and TRBJ1-1, with TRBD1 matching 8 bases. Looked up from germline, CDR1 is SGHKS and CDR2 is YYEKEE (reference sequence). The junction had 4 bases not matched to a gene; V was cut back by 3 bases and J by 3 bases. The CDR3 is 14 residues long. Combining the CDR3 with reference TRBV5-5 and TRBJ1-1 gives the whole variable domain DAGVTQSPTHLIKTRGQQVTLRCSPISGHKSVSWYQQVLGQGPQFIFQYYEKEERGRGNFPDRFSARQFPNYSSELNVNALLLGDSALYLCASSSRGPDTEAFFGQGTRLTVV.

The gene calls are TRBV7-9 and TRBJ2-7, with D tentatively TRBD1 (5 bases). The germline CDR1 and CDR2 sequences are SEHNR and FQNEAQ (reference sequence). The length of the CDR3 is 13 residues. V was trimmed by 4 bases and J by 1 base, leaving 8 bases between them. The CDR3 sequence: CASSYRQSYEQYF. In nucleotides, the CDR3 is TGTGCCAGCAGCTATAGACAGTCCTACGAGCAGTACTTC.

The CDR3 region is CASRPRDSAGDTQYF. CDR3 in DNA: TGTGCCAGCCGGCCCCGGGACTCCGCGGGGGATACGCAGTATTTT. The gene calls are TRBV7-8 and TRBJ2-3, with a tentative D call TRBD2 (6 bases). Germline loops: CDR1 SGHVS, CDR2 FQNEAQ. Trimming took off 8 bases at V and 6 bases at J, with 21 bases between the two ends. The CDR3 consists of 15 residues. The full variable domain, its missing parts supplied by reference TRBV7-8 and TRBJ2-3, is GAGVSQSPRYKVAKRGQDVALRCDPISGHVSLFWYQQALGQGPEFLTYFQNEAQLDKSGLPSDRFFAERPEGSVSTLKIQRTQQEDSAVYLCASRPRDSAGDTQYFGPGTRLTVL.

The rearrangement uses TRBV25-1 and TRBJ2-5, with TRBD1 matching 7 bases. The ends lost 4 bases at V and 1 base at J; junction bases unmatched: 3. Germline V gene data show CDR1 as MGHDK and CDR2 as SYGVNS. The CDR3 runs to 14 residues. As DNA, the CDR3 is TGTGCCAGCAGTGGCTGGGACAGCCAAGAGACCCAGTACTTC. Its translation is CASSGWDSQETQYF.

This chain connects TRBV20-1 to TRBJ1-1; TRBD1 aligns across 7 bases. Germline V gives CDR1 DFQATT, CDR2 SNEGSKA (reference sequence). The V segment lost 6 bases and the J segment 6 bases; nucleotides outside the gene matches: 4. The length of the CDR3 is 11 residues. CDR3 DNA: TGCAGTGCGGACCAGGGGGCTGAAGCTTTCTTT. It specifies CSADQGAEAFF.

The chain has TRBV16 and TRBJ1-5; D call uncertain. Between the trimmed V and J ends, which lost 2 bases and 1 base, there was a span of 6 bases. The germline V gene has CDR1 KGHSY and CDR2 FQNENV. The CDR3 is 14 amino acids. The CDR3 sequence is CASSQPGSNQPQHF. DNA for the CDR3: TGTGCCAGCAGCCAACCGGGGAGCAATCAGCCCCAGCATTTT.